Below, one T cell receptor beta chain is given with its context. This specimen comes from a study of T cell responses to AZD1222 COVID-19 vaccine. Assay used: immunoSEQ multiplex PCR; TCRdb lists only in-frame clones, some missing. This sample yields some 150,000 clones, of which 90% are seen a single time; 3.4% belongs to the top ten. Trimming left V 11 bases short and J 5 bases short, with 13 bases between. Germline CDR1 is WSHSY and CDR2 is SAAADI. This CDR3 contains 12 residues. This receptor was taken from an adult in good health. The sequencing used peripheral blood, collected on day 0 of AZD1222 vaccination. The chain has TRBV10-2 and TRBJ2-1; no clear D gene. CDR3 region: CAGLLWNNEQFF. CDR3 nucleotides: TGCGCCGGGCTTTTGTGGAACAATGAGCAGTTCTTC.